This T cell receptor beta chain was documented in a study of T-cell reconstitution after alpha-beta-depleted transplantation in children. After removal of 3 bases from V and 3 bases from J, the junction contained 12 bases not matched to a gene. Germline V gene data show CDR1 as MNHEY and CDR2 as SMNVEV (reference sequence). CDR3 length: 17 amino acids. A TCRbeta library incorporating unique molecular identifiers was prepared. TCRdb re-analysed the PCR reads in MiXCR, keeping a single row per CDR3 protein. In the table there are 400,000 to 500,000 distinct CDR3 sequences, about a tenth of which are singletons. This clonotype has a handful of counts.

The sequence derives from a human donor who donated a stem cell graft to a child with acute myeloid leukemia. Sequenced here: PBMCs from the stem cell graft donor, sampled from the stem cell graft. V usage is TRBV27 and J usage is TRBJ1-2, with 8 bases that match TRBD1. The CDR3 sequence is CASSLRPPEDRDYGYTF. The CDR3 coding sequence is TGTGCCAGCAGTTTGCGACCCCCCGAGGACAGGGACTATGGCTACACCTTC.